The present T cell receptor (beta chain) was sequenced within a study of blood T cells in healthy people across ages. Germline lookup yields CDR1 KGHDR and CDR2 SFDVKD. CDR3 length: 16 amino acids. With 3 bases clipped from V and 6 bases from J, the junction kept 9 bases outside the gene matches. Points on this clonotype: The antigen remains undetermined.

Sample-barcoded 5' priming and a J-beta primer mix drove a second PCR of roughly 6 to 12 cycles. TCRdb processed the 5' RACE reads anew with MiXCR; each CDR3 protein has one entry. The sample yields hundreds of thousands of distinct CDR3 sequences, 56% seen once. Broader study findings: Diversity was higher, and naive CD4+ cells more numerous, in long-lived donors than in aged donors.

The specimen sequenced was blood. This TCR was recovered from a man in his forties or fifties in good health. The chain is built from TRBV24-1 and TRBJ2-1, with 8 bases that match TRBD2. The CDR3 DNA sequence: TGTGCCACCAGTGATCCGAGCGGGAGATTCCTCAATGAGCAGTTCTTC. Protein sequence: CATSDPSGRFLNEQFF.